A single sample is the source of the 17 T cell receptor beta chains below, sequenced in a study of molecular identifiers for immune sequencing clone quantification. TCRdb redid the calling of the PCR reads with MiXCR, one entry per CDR3 protein. The profile covers more than 550,000 distinct CDR3 sequences, with around 25% appearing a single time and about 0.84% taken by the ten largest. The sample comprised naive CD8+ T cells from blood, with Jurkat cell RNA spiked in. The subset denotes: FACS-sorted CD8+CD4-CCR7+CD45RA+ naive T cells. All receptors derive from a human donor in good health. Some libraries in this study had Jurkat cell RNA spiked in.

The chain is built from TRBV13 and TRBJ1-1; unclear D gene. The CDR3 runs 11 residues. Germline CDR1 is PRHDT and CDR2 is FYEKMQ (reference sequence). Trimming cost V 10 bases and J 5 bases, with 11 bases left between them. The CDR3 sequence: CATAGGTEAFF. The CDR3 nucleotides are TGTGCCACCGCGGGAGGAACTGAAGCTTTCTTT.

This clonotype was picked up a small number of times. V and J are TRBV4-1 and TRBJ2-7; the match to TRBD1 covers 10 bases. The CDR3 spans 14 residues. Germline values: CDR1 MGHRA, CDR2 YSYEKL. The ends lost 4 bases at V and 7 bases at J; junction bases unmatched: 7. CDR3 residues: CASSRPTGGGEQYF. CDR3 nucleotide sequence: TGCGCCAGCAGCCGACCGACAGGGGGCGGAGAGCAGTACTTC.

The rearrangement joins TRBV20-1 to TRBJ2-3; 9 bases are a match to TRBD2. The CDR3 has 19 amino acids. With 0 bases clipped from V and 3 bases from J, the junction kept 16 bases outside the gene matches. Germline CDR1 DFQATT, CDR2 SNEGSKA (reference sequence). The CDR3 region is CSARDTSSGAPRGTDTQYF. The DNA of the CDR3 is TGCAGTGCTAGAGATACATCTAGCGGGGCCCCCAGGGGTACAGATACGCAGTATTTT.

J is TRBJ2-5 and V is TRBV6-5; the match to TRBD2 covers 7 bases. The V segment lost 6 bases and the J segment 4 bases; nucleotides outside the gene matches: 8. The CDR3 runs 14 residues. Germline values: CDR1 MNHEY, CDR2 SVGAGI. This CDR3 reads CASSSGGIRETQYF. For the CDR3, the DNA is TGTGCCAGCAGCTCCGGGGGGATAAGAGAGACCCAGTACTTC.

The chain combines TRBV11-2 with TRBJ1-4; D is perhaps TRBD1 (5 bases). Germline lookup yields CDR1 SGHAT and CDR2 FQNNGV. The CDR3 consists of 14 residues. V shed 11 bases and J shed 7 bases, with 20 bases lying between them. DNA for the CDR3: TGTGCCCGCCGCTTAGCAGGGCGAGCTGAAAAACTGTTTTTT. It is translated as CARRLAGRAEKLFF.

The chain combines TRBV6-1 with TRBJ1-2; 7 positions agree with TRBD1. The CDR3 spans 15 residues. CDR1 is MNHNS and CDR2 is SASEGT in the germline V gene. V was clipped by 3 bases and J by 7 bases; unmatched bases: 11. CDR3 sequence (DNA): TGTGCCAGCAGTGATGGGGGACAGATCCCCTTTGGCTACACCTTC. This gives the protein CASSDGGQIPFGYTF.

Many counts were recorded for this clonotype. Written as DNA, the CDR3 is TGTGCCACCAGCAGCGTAGCGAATCCCTACGAGCAGTACTTC. Protein: CATSSVANPYEQYF. This rearrangement joins TRBV15 to TRBJ2-7; maybe TRBD2 (5 bases). CDR3 length: 14 amino acids. CDR1 and CDR2 from the germline V gene are LNHNV and YYDKDF (reference sequence). Trimming took off 3 bases at V and 2 bases at J, with 11 bases between the two ends.

The V gene is TRBV11-2, the J gene TRBJ2-7; the match to TRBD1 covers 8 bases. The V gene end was trimmed by 1 base and the J gene end by 7 bases; junction bases not matched to a gene: 9. The germline V gene encodes CDR1 SGHAT and CDR2 FQNNGV. This CDR3 comprises 15 residues. The CDR3 here is CASSLAQGAIEEQYF. CDR3 nucleotides: TGTGCCAGCAGCTTAGCCCAGGGGGCTATCGAAGAGCAGTACTTC.

This clonotype showed up just a few times. This chain joins TRBV19 and TRBJ2-1; 9 nucleotides align to TRBD1. With V trimmed by 3 bases and J by 15 bases, 6 bases remained unmatched. The CDR3 runs to 12 residues. Germline V gene lookup returns CDR1 LNHDA and CDR2 SQIVND (reference sequence). DNA of the CDR3: TGTGCCAGTAGTATTGGGACAGGGAAGCCGTTCTTC. It yields the protein CASSIGTGKPFF.

This clonotype was detected many times. This chain connects TRBV28 to TRBJ1-1; TRBD1 matches at 10 bases. The CDR3 runs to 16 residues. The germline V gene has CDR1 MDHEN and CDR2 SYDVKM. J was trimmed by 1 base and V by 8 bases; bases with no gene match: 10. The CDR3 protein is CASRRRQGARNTEAFF. CDR3 bases: TGTGCCAGCCGTAGGAGACAGGGGGCTAGGAACACTGAAGCTTTCTTT.

The table lists this clonotype with many counts. The chain couples TRBV7-9 to TRBJ2-1; maybe TRBD2 (6 bases). The CDR3 is 15 amino acids. Deletions cut 5 bases from V and 2 bases from J, with 13 bases between. Per germline, CDR1 SEHNR and CDR2 FQNEAQ (reference sequence). CDR3 amino acids: CASSRSEGAYNEQFF. The CDR3 DNA sequence: TGTGCCAGCAGCCGGTCGGAGGGCGCCTACAATGAGCAGTTCTTC.

About this clonotype: This sequence may be a read error, since a much larger clone differs from it by one base. This sequence joins TRBV3-1 and TRBJ1-5; D not certain. V was trimmed by 4 bases and J by 2 bases, leaving 12 bases between them. Looked up from germline, CDR1 is LGHDT and CDR2 is YNNKEL (reference sequence). CDR3 length: 15 amino acids. This chain's CDR3 is CASSPTWVGNQPQHF. CDR3 DNA: TGTGCCAGCAGCCCCACCTGGGTGGGCAATCAGCCCCAGCATTTT.

This clonotype was seen only once. A clone one base away is much larger, so this may be a read error. The CDR3 protein is CACSVTGQGSLEKLFF. In nucleotides, the CDR3 is TGTGCCTGCAGCGTAACCGGACAGGGAAGTTTAGAAAAACTGTTTTTT. This rearrangement joins TRBV9 to TRBJ1-4, with 8 positions matching TRBD1. Germline V CDR1 and CDR2: SGDLS, YYNGEE. This CDR3 is built from 16 residues.

This clonotype occurred a few times. The gene calls are TRBV12-3 or TRBV12-4 and TRBJ2-3; the match to TRBD2 covers 10 bases. With V trimmed by 3 bases and J by 2 bases, 5 bases remained unmatched. This CDR3 region has 16 residues. This CDR3 reads CASSLASGGLTDTQYF. CDR3 sequence (DNA): TGTGCCAGCAGTTTGGCTAGCGGGGGCCTCACAGATACGCAGTATTTT.

This clonotype was detected only once. The chain combines TRBV6-2 or TRBV6-3 with TRBJ1-1; D ambiguous. The germline V and J ends were trimmed by 6 bases and 1 base, with 12 bases remaining between them. Germline CDR1 reads MNHEY; CDR2 reads SVGEGT. The CDR3 is 14 amino acids. The CDR3 DNA is TGTGCCAGCAGCACGACGGAACCGAACACTGAAGCTTTCTTT. Translated, it gives CASSTTEPNTEAFF.

On this clonotype itself: Just one base apart from a much larger clone, this may be a read error. The chain carries TRBV7-9 and TRBJ2-4, with D unresolved. The CDR3 sequence is 15 residues long. V was clipped by 5 bases and J by 0 bases, with 11 bases between them. CDR1 is SEHNR, CDR2 FQNEAQ, per germline (reference sequence). The CDR3 nucleotides read TGTGCCAGCAGCCCCCCCTCGGGAGCCAAAAACATTCAGTACTTC. Protein: CASSPPSGAKNIQYF.

This clonotype was counted many times. The chain is built from TRBV7-2 and TRBJ2-5, with D tentatively TRBD2 (7 bases). Germline CDR1 is SGHTA and CDR2 is FQGNSA. V lost 1 base and J lost 4, with 13 bases in between. The CDR3 totals 15 residues. CDR3 sequence (DNA): TGTGCCAGCAGCTTAGGGGCAGGGGAGGGAGAGACCCAGTACTTC. Translation: CASSLGAGEGETQYF. Full variable domain (missing parts from reference TRBV7-2 and TRBJ2-5): GAGVSQSPSNKVTEKGKDVELRCDPISGHTALYWYRQSLGQGLEFLIYFQGNSAPDKSGLPSDRFSAERTGGSVSTLTIQRTQQEDSAVYLCASSLGAGEGETQYFGPGTRLLVL.